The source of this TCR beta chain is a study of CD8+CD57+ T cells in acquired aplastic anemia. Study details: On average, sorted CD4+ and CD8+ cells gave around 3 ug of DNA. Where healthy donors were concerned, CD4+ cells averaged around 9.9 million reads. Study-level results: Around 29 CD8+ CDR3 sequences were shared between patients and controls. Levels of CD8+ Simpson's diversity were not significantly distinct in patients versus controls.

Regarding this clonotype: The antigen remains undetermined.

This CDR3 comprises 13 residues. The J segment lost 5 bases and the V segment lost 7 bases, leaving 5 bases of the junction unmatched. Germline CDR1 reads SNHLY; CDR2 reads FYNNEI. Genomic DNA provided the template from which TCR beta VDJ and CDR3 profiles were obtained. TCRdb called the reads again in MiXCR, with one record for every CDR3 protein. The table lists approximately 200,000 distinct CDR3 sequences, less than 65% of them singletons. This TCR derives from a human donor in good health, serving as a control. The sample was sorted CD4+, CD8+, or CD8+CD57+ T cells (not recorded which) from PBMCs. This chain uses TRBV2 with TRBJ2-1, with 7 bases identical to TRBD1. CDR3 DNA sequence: TGTGCCAGCAAACCGACAGGGAACAATGAGCAGTTCTTC. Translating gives CASKPTGNNEQFF.